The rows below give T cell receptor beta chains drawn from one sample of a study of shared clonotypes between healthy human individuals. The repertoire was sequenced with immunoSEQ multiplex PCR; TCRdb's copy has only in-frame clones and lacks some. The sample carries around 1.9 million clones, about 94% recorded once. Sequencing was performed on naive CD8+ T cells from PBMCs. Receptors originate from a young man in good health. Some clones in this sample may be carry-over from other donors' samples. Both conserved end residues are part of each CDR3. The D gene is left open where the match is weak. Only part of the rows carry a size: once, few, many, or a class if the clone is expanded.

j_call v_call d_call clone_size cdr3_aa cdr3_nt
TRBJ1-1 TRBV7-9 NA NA CASSLRGESEAFF TGTGCCAGCAGCTTACGTGGGGAGAGTGAAGCTTTCTTT
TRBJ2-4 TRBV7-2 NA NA CASSLFGGTLAKNIQYF TGTGCCAGCAGCTTATTCGGCGGGACACTAGCCAAAAACATTCAGTACTTC
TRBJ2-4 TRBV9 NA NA CASSENMDIQYF TGTGCCAGCAGCGAAAACATGGACATTCAGTACTTC
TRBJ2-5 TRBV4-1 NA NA CASSREGAETQYF TGCGCCAGCAGCCGGGAAGGGGCGGAGACCCAGTACTTC
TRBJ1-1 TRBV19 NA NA CASQLGRFTNTEAFF TGTGCCAGTCAATTGGGGAGATTCACGAACACTGAAGCTTTCTTT
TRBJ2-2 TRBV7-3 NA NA CASSLRAGRPNTGELFF TGTGCCAGCAGCTTAAGGGCTGGCAGGCCGAACACCGGGGAGCTGTTTTTT
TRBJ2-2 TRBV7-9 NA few CASSLRDLLNTGELFF TGTGCCAGCAGCCTCAGGGACCTCTTGAACACCGGGGAGCTGTTTTTT
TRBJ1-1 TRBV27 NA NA CASSRRGNTEAFF TGTGCCAGCAGTAGGCGAGGGAACACTGAAGCTTTCTTT
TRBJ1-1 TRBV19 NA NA CASSIGTDEAFF TGTGCCAGTAGTATAGGGACGGATGAAGCTTTCTTT
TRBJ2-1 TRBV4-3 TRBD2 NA CASSQLAGGGYEQFF TGCGCCAGCAGCCAACTAGCGGGAGGTGGTTATGAGCAGTTCTTC
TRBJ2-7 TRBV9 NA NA CASSVGGQVLSYEQYF TGTGCCAGCAGCGTAGGTGGGCAGGTCCTCTCCTACGAGCAGTACTTC
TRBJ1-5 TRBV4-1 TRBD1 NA CASSLTGTLNQPQHF TGCGCCAGCAGCTTGACAGGGACGCTCAATCAGCCCCAGCATTTT
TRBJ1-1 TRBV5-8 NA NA CASSLLRVTEAFF TGTGCCAGCAGCTTGCTCAGGGTCACTGAAGCTTTCTTT
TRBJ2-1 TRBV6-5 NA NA CASSSFEAEQFF TGTGCCAGCAGCTCCTTTGAAGCGGAGCAGTTCTTC
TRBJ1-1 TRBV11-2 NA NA CASSPHRAGDQERAFF TGTGCCAGCAGCCCTCATCGGGCAGGGGACCAAGAGAGAGCTTTCTTT
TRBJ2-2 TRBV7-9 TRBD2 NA CASSFPRGRADTGELFF TGTGCCAGCAGCTTTCCACGTGGGAGGGCGGATACCGGGGAGCTGTTTTTT
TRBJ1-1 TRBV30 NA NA CAWSFAVRQNTEAFF TGTGCCTGGAGTTTCGCAGTCAGACAGAACACTGAAGCTTTCTTT
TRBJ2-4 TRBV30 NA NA CAWSVRGGQNIQYF TGTGCCTGGAGTGTACGGGGAGGTCAAAACATTCAGTACTTC
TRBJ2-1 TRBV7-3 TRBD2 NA CASSLMGGSGSSYNEQFF TGTGCCAGCAGCTTAATGGGCGGTAGCGGGAGCTCCTACAATGAGCAGTTCTTC
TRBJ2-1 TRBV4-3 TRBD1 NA CASSPQRQGEQFF TGCGCCAGCAGCCCCCAAAGGCAGGGGGAACAGTTCTTC
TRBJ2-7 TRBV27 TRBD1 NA CASSFLQGAYEQYF TGTGCCAGCAGTTTTTTACAGGGGGCCTACGAGCAGTACTTC
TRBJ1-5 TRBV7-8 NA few CASSLSGNQPQHF TGTGCCAGCAGCTTATCCGGCAATCAGCCCCAGCATTTT
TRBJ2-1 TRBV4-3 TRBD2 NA CASSPSGRSGEQFF TGCGCCAGCAGCCCTAGCGGGAGGTCCGGTGAGCAGTTCTTC